Given below is one TCR beta chain in context. No antigen is known for it. This CDR3 is built from 15 residues. V lost 5 bases to trimming and J lost 0 bases, with 13 bases between them. Germline lookup yields CDR1 LNHDA and CDR2 SQIVND (reference sequence). Amplification by 5'RACE using constant-segment primers produced TCR alpha and TCR beta cDNA libraries that carried sample barcodes and UMIs. TCRdb re-derived calls from the 5' RACE reads in MiXCR, one entry per CDR3 protein. Among about 620,000 distinct CDR3 sequences listed, roughly 18% were seen once. The data were obtained in a study of T-cell memory formation after mild COVID-19. Study outcomes and limitations: The study found balanced CD4/CD8 in clones contracting day 15 to 85 and a CD4+ lean in later expanders. SARS-CoV-2 specificity of second-wave clones peaking day 37 was unconfirmed.

Input material: PBMCs or a T cell subset sorted from them (not recorded which). The chain recombines TRBV19 with TRBJ1-1; D gene unclear. This clonotype originated in an adult woman who had mild COVID-19 (a few samples of this study predate the infection). Cell type and time point are not known. The CDR3 reads CASSHPVAVNTEAFF. In nucleotides, the CDR3 is TGTGCCAGTAGTCACCCGGTCGCGGTGAACACTGAAGCTTTCTTT. Complete variable domain (other parts from reference TRBV19 and TRBJ1-1): DGGITQSPKYLFRKEGQNVTLSCEQNLNHDAMYWYRQDPGQGLRLIYYSQIVNDFQKGDIAEGYSVSREKKESFPLTVTSAQKNPTAFYLCASSHPVAVNTEAFFGQGTRLTVV.